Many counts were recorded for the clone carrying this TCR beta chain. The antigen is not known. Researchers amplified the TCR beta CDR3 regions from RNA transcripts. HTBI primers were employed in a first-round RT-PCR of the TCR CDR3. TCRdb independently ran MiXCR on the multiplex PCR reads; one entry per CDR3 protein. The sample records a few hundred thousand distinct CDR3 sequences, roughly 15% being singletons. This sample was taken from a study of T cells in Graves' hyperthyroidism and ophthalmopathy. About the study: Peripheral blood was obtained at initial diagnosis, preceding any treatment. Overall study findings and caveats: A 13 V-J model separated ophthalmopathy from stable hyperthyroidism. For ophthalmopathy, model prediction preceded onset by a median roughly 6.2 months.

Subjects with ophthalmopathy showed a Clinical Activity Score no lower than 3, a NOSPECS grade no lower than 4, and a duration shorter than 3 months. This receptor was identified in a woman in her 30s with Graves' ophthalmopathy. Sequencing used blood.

The CDR3 is CATSPVDSGADTQYF. The CDR3 nucleotides read TGTGCCACCAGCCCGGTCGATAGTGGCGCAGATACGCAGTATTTT. The chain has TRBV15 and TRBJ2-3, with unresolved D. The CDR3 runs 15 residues. V was clipped by 5 bases and J by 4 bases, with 16 bases between them. Germline lookup yields CDR1 LNHNV and CDR2 YYDKDF (reference sequence). Using reference TRBV15 and TRBJ2-3 for the parts outside the CDR3, the full variable domain is DAMVIQNPRYQVTQFGKPVTLSCSQTLNHNVMYWYQQKSSQAPKLLFHYYDKDFNNEADTPDNFQSRRPNTSFCFLDIRSPGLGDTAMYLCATSPVDSGADTQYFGPGTRLTVL.